Here is one T cell receptor (beta chain) with its context. Its binding antigen is unknown. Base-call qualities are not available, and no considerably larger clone is one nucleotide away. This sample is part of a study of blood T cell repertoires in COVID-19 (TCRdb year 2020). At the level of the whole study: Samples from collaborators originated in the United States, Italy and Spain and spanned both the acute and convalescent phases of COVID-19. The prospective study material was composed of cDNA or gDNA derived from T cells, B-cell-depleted T cells, or PBMCs. The dataset comprised deeply sampled blood TCRbeta repertoires from subjects exposed to, actively infected with, or recovered from COVID-19. The repertoires were made available in a free public database intended to serve as a resource for research on the immune response to SARS-CoV-2. The samples were drawn from the first 160 participants of the ongoing ImmuneRACE study and from roughly 1,300 subjects provided by 6 global collaborators. Sample metadata almost always included a de-identified subject ID, COVID-19 status, age in years and sex. Where available, HLA class I and class II types were obtained from metadata supplied by the sample provider rather than from assay-based typing.

The immunoSEQ Assay, a bias-controlled multiplex PCR, was used to amplify TCRbeta CDR3 regions from genomic DNA. Per the authors' processing: The number of nucleated cells in each sample was estimated from the amplification of reference gene primers within the assay. Sequence reads were collapsed and filtered to measure the absolute abundance of every unique TCRbeta CDR3 rearrangement. For each sample, productive Simpson clonality was calculated as the square root of Simpson's diversity index across productive rearrangements. TCRdb obtained this table from immuneACCESS and retained in-frame rearrangements with V and J assigned. These tables miss some clones; where compared with another copy, unresolved V genes account for less than half of the shortfall, and the remainder is unexplained. That table gives V, J and clone size, and the DNA gave D and trimming. The sample includes roughly 150,000 clones, with approximately 90% observed a single time. The top ten clonotypes cover less than 6.5% of the sample.

The CDR3 spans 15 residues, from the cysteine through the phenylalanine. The DNA shown is the 45-base CDR3, in frame from base 1. CDR1 and CDR2 are drawn from the germline V gene: MGHRA, YSYEKL. V lost 1 base and J lost 4 bases; the stretch between them is 10 bases long. Each collaborating institution followed its own protocols to collect whole blood in K2EDTA tubes. For TCRbeta analysis, collaborators shipped samples as frozen whole blood, isolated PBMCs, or DNA extracted from either of those sample types. Overall results and qualifications from the work: The amount of clinical and demographic metadata varied by source and participant and was provided uncurated.

The sequence came from a human donor in a cohort sampled during active COVID-19. The rearrangement combines TRBV4-1 with TRBJ1-4; confidence is insufficient to name the D gene. What was sequenced was peripheral blood. The DNA is TGCGCCAGCAGCCAAGTGACACAGAGTAATGAAAAACTGTTTTTT. Translated, this is CASSQVTQSNEKLFF.